This T cell receptor beta chain stems from a study of blood T cell repertoires in COVID-19. The ends lost 2 bases at V and 4 bases at J; junction bases unmatched: 5. Germline CDR1 SGHNT, CDR2 YYREEE (reference sequence). The CDR3 runs to 15 residues. The data were produced by immunoSEQ multiplex PCR, yet TCRdb's version contains in-frame clones alone and is incomplete. The table records approximately 280,000 clones, 80% to 90% of them present only once. Source material: peripheral blood. This rearrangement joins TRBV5-4 to TRBJ1-1, with 10 bases identical to TRBD1. The clonotype originates from a man in his forties or fifties with acute or convalescent COVID-19. The CDR3 region has the DNA TGTGCCAGCAGCTTACCGGGACAGGGGCGCACTGAAGCTTTCTTT. This translates into CASSLPGQGRTEAFF.